This TCR beta chain stems from a study of CD8+ T cells in alopecia areata. The length of the CDR3 is 14 residues. The germline gives CDR1 MNHNY, CDR2 SVGAGI (reference sequence). V lost 7 bases, J lost 3 bases, and 5 bases stayed unmatched. RNA was isolated and reverse transcribed to cDNA, the sequencing template. Using immunoSEQ multiplex PCR, the repertoire was profiled, and TCRdb retains in-frame clones only, with some absent. The profile covers 200,000 to 250,000 clones, with around 67% appearing a single time and 1% to 1.5% taken by the ten largest. The clonotype comes from a human donor with alopecia areata. The V gene is TRBV6-6, the J gene TRBJ2-5; 10 bases line up with TRBD2. Sequenced material: CD4+ T cells sorted from blood, taken at week 0. The CDR3 sequence: CASTLAGGKETQYF. CDR3 bases: TGTGCCAGCACCTTAGCGGGGGGAAAAGAGACCCAGTACTTC.